This is a list of T cell receptor beta chains from one sample in a study of cytomegalovirus exposure and HLA in healthy donors. Sequencing used immunoSEQ multiplex PCR; TCRdb keeps in-frame clones, though not all of them. The sample lists about 95,000 clones, just under 80% occurring once. Input material: PBMCs. The receptors were sampled from a woman in her thirties or forties in good health and CMV-seropositive. Each CDR3 is given with its conserved first and last residue. A D gene is named only where the DNA matches it firmly. Clone size is not always given. Where it is, it says once, few, many or a class for expanded clones.

CDR3: CAISELAGVSDTQYF; DNA: TGTGCCATCAGTGAACTAGCGGGAGTTTCAGATACGCAGTATTTT; V: TRBV10-3; J: TRBJ2-3; D: TRBD2; size: .
CDR3: CASSDGIGETQYF; DNA: TGCGCCAGCAGTGACGGGATCGGAGAGACCCAGTACTTC; V: TRBV10-1; J: TRBJ2-5; D: .; size: .
CDR3: CASRIDGAYEQYF; DNA: TGTGCCAGCAGAATAGACGGGGCCTACGAGCAGTACTTC; V: TRBV28; J: TRBJ2-7; D: .; size: few
CDR3: CASSVAGQETQYF; DNA: TGTGCCAGCAGCGTTGCGGGACAAGAGACCCAGTACTTC; V: TRBV5-4; J: TRBJ2-5; D: .; size: .
CDR3: CASSQDGASGSTDTQYF; DNA: TGTGCCAGCAGCCAAGATGGGGCTAGCGGGAGCACAGATACGCAGTATTTT; V: TRBV4-2; J: TRBJ2-3; D: TRBD2; size: .
CDR3: CASILRGPTEAFF; DNA: TGCGCCAGCATCCTCAGGGGGCCCACTGAAGCTTTCTTT; V: TRBV5-1; J: TRBJ1-1; D: TRBD1; size: .
CDR3: CASSLLEGFTEAFF; DNA: TGTGCCAGCAGCTTGTTGGAGGGCTTCACTGAAGCTTTCTTT; V: TRBV5-4; J: TRBJ1-1; D: .; size: few
CDR3: CASSLDPFERSQHF; DNA: TGTGCTAGCAGCTTAGATCCATTCGAGCGATCCCAGCATTTT; V: TRBV7-7; J: TRBJ1-5; D: .; size: .
CDR3: CASSPGTGAPQETQYF; DNA: TGTGCCAGTAGTCCCGGGACAGGGGCGCCTCAAGAGACCCAGTACTTC; V: TRBV19; J: TRBJ2-5; D: TRBD1; size: .
CDR3: CASSLAGGGLEPQHF; DNA: TGTGCCAGCAGCTTAGCGGGGGGGGGATTGGAGCCCCAGCATTTT; V: TRBV7-8; J: TRBJ1-5; D: .; size: few
CDR3: CASSWRQADTGELFF; DNA: TGTGCCAGCAGTTGGAGGCAAGCGGACACCGGGGAGCTGTTTTTT; V: TRBV6-1; J: TRBJ2-2; D: .; size: few
CDR3: CASSPGTSGTGELFF; DNA: TGTGCCAGCAGCCCAGGGACTAGCGGCACCGGGGAGCTGTTTTTT; V: TRBV7-9; J: TRBJ2-2; D: TRBD2; size: .
CDR3: CASSHPGQAYEQYF; DNA: TGTGCCAGCAGCCATCCGGGACAGGCCTACGAGCAGTACTTC; V: TRBV27; J: TRBJ2-7; D: TRBD1; size: .
CDR3: CSLLAGDETQYF; DNA: TGTTCCCTGCTGGCGGGAGATGAGACCCAGTACTTC; V: TRBV7-9; J: TRBJ2-5; D: TRBD2; size: .
CDR3: CASGALAGNKGEQYF; DNA: TGTGCCAGCGGGGCGCTAGCGGGAAACAAAGGCGAGCAGTACTTC; V: TRBV6-5; J: TRBJ2-7; D: TRBD2; size: once
CDR3: CAISEARSFNQPQHF; DNA: TGTGCCATCAGTGAGGCCAGGTCCTTCAATCAGCCCCAGCATTTT; V: TRBV10-3; J: TRBJ1-5; D: .; size: .
CDR3: CASSSGGRVTEAFF; DNA: TGTGCCAGCAGTTCGGGAGGCCGGGTCACTGAAGCTTTCTTT; V: TRBV6-5; J: TRBJ1-1; D: .; size: once
CDR3: CASSLFATSEFNEQFF; DNA: TGTGCCAGCAGCTTATTTGCGACTAGCGAATTCAATGAGCAGTTCTTC; V: TRBV7-2; J: TRBJ2-1; D: TRBD2; size: .
CDR3: CASSDSGGRGTDTQYF; DNA: TGTGCCAGCAGTGACTCTGGCGGGAGAGGCACAGATACGCAGTATTTT; V: TRBV6-4; J: TRBJ2-3; D: TRBD2; size: .
CDR3: CSVFDRGWHGYTF; DNA: TGCAGCGTCTTTGACAGGGGGTGGCATGGCTACACCTTC; V: TRBV29-1; J: TRBJ1-2; D: TRBD1; size: .
CDR3: CASSSGSLLHEQYF; DNA: TGTGCCAGTTCTAGCGGGAGCCTTCTCCACGAGCAGTACTTC; V: TRBV6-5; J: TRBJ2-7; D: TRBD2; size: .
CDR3: CASMSTSGRGSYNEQFF; DNA: TGCGCCAGCATGTCGACTAGCGGGAGAGGATCCTACAATGAGCAGTTCTTC; V: TRBV10-2; J: TRBJ2-1; D: TRBD2; size: .
CDR3: CASSMSGRNLYNEQFF; DNA: TGTGCCAGTAGTATGAGTGGGAGGAACTTGTACAATGAGCAGTTCTTC; V: TRBV19; J: TRBJ2-1; D: .; size: .
CDR3: CASSLMPGLAGGPYEQYF; DNA: TGCGCCAGCAGCCTTATGCCGGGACTAGCGGGAGGACCCTACGAGCAGTACTTC; V: TRBV4-1; J: TRBJ2-7; D: TRBD2; size: .
CDR3: CASSLGQGGTGELFF; DNA: TGTGCCAGCAGTCTCGGACAGGGAGGCACCGGGGAGCTGTTTTTT; V: TRBV6-5; J: TRBJ2-2; D: TRBD1; size: once
CDR3: CASSSRTGVGDTEAFF; DNA: TGTGCCAGCAGTTCCCGGACAGGGGTCGGTGACACTGAAGCTTTCTTT; V: TRBV28; J: TRBJ1-1; D: TRBD1; size: .
CDR3: CASSGDLRRYEQYF; DNA: TGTGCCAGCAGCGGGGACTTGCGCAGGTACGAGCAGTACTTC; V: TRBV28; J: TRBJ2-7; D: .; size: .
CDR3: CASSRAGSTDTQYF; DNA: TGTGCCAGCAGCCGAGCGGGTAGCACAGATACGCAGTATTTT; V: TRBV6-5; J: TRBJ2-3; D: .; size: .
CDR3: CASSWSRDRDGYTF; DNA: TGTGCCAGCAGTTGGTCCCGGGACAGGGACGGCTACACCTTC; V: TRBV2; J: TRBJ1-2; D: TRBD1; size: once
CDR3: CASSQVGSSGTQQFF; DNA: TGTGCCAGCAGCCAAGTAGGGTCTAGCGGGACGCAGCAGTTCTTC; V: TRBV4-2; J: TRBJ2-1; D: TRBD2; size: .
CDR3: CSVGLVAGVFNNEQFF; DNA: TGCAGCGTTGGTTTGGTAGCGGGAGTCTTCAACAATGAGCAGTTCTTC; V: TRBV29-1; J: TRBJ2-1; D: TRBD2; size: .
CDR3: CASSLPGGSYGYTF; DNA: TGCGCCAGCAGCCTCCCAGGGGGTAGCTACGGCTACACCTTC; V: TRBV4-1; J: TRBJ1-2; D: TRBD1; size: .
CDR3: CASSWGGSVEQYF; DNA: TGTGCCAGCAGTTGGGGGGGCTCGGTGGAGCAGTACTTC; V: TRBV6-5; J: TRBJ2-7; D: .; size: .
CDR3: CASSEGIGGRTDTQYF; DNA: TGTGCCAGCAGTGAAGGGATCGGCGGGAGGACAGATACGCAGTATTTT; V: TRBV25-1; J: TRBJ2-3; D: TRBD2; size: .
CDR3: CASSASGPEQYF; DNA: TGTGCCAGCAGCGCTAGCGGGCCCGAGCAGTACTTC; V: TRBV11-2; J: TRBJ2-7; D: TRBD2; size: few
CDR3: CSASRYNEQFF; DNA: TGCAGTGCTAGTCGTTACAATGAGCAGTTCTTC; V: TRBV20-1; J: TRBJ2-1; D: .; size: .
CDR3: CASFRVGAEQYF; DNA: TGTGCCAGCTTTAGGGTGGGGGCCGAGCAGTACTTC; V: TRBV5-8; J: TRBJ2-7; D: .; size: .
CDR3: CASSLEQGEQYF; DNA: TGCGCCAGCAGCCTGGAACAGGGCGAGCAGTACTTC; V: TRBV5-1; J: TRBJ2-7; D: .; size: .
CDR3: CASSGGLPQETQYF; DNA: TGTGCCAGCAGTGGAGGGCTCCCGCAAGAGACCCAGTACTTC; V: TRBV6-1; J: TRBJ2-5; D: .; size: few
CDR3: CASSYQGYEQYF; DNA: TGCGCCAGCAGCTACCAGGGCTACGAGCAGTACTTC; V: TRBV5-1; J: TRBJ2-7; D: .; size: .
CDR3: CASSPGQGRSTDTQYF; DNA: TGTGCCAGCAGCCCTGGACAGGGGCGAAGCACAGATACGCAGTATTTT; V: TRBV7-9; J: TRBJ2-3; D: TRBD1; size: .
CDR3: CASTKRQGITEAFF; DNA: TGTGCCAGTACTAAAAGGCAGGGGATCACTGAAGCTTTCTTT; V: TRBV19; J: TRBJ1-1; D: .; size: .
CDR3: CASSRTPSSGRNTQYF; DNA: TGTGCCAGCAGTCGTACCCCGTCTAGCGGGAGAAATACGCAGTATTTT; V: TRBV28; J: TRBJ2-3; D: TRBD2; size: once
CDR3: CASSWMAGGQETQYF; DNA: TGTGCCAGCAGCTGGATGGCAGGGGGCCAAGAGACCCAGTACTTC; V: TRBV11-2; J: TRBJ2-5; D: TRBD1; size: few
CDR3: CASSPIGVADTQYF; DNA: TGTGCCAGCAGCCCAATAGGAGTCGCAGATACGCAGTATTTT; V: TRBV7-3; J: TRBJ2-3; D: .; size: .
CDR3: CASSEQGVGNQPQHF; DNA: TGTGCCAGCAGTGAACAAGGGGTTGGCAATCAGCCCCAGCATTTT; V: TRBV2; J: TRBJ1-5; D: .; size: few
CDR3: CASSEREGGAFASYEQYF; DNA: TGTGCCAGCAGTGAACGTGAAGGGGGCGCCTTCGCCTCCTACGAGCAGTACTTC; V: TRBV6-1; J: TRBJ2-7; D: TRBD1; size: .
CDR3: CASSQEGAATSTDTQYF; DNA: TGTGCCAGCAGCCAAGAGGGGGCGGCGACTAGCACAGATACGCAGTATTTT; V: TRBV4-2; J: TRBJ2-3; D: .; size: .
CDR3: CASSLVNSTIQETQYF; DNA: TGCGCCAGCAGCTTGGTAAACAGCACAATCCAAGAGACCCAGTACTTC; V: TRBV5-1; J: TRBJ2-5; D: .; size: .
CDR3: CASSQGMGTGGGIGELFF; DNA: TGTGCCAGCAGCCAAGGGATGGGAACAGGGGGCGGAATCGGGGAGCTGTTTTTT; V: TRBV4-2; J: TRBJ2-2; D: TRBD1; size: .
CDR3: CASSDRGLSGTEAFF; DNA: TGCGCCAGCAGTGACAGGGGGCTCAGTGGTACTGAAGCTTTCTTT; V: TRBV10-2; J: TRBJ1-1; D: TRBD1; size: .
CDR3: CATSRGEGFRETQYF; DNA: TGTGCCACCAGCAGGGGGGAGGGGTTTCGGGAGACCCAGTACTTC; V: TRBV15; J: TRBJ2-5; D: TRBD2; size: .
CDR3: CASSKVRTINSSGTDTQYF; DNA: TGTGCCAGCAGCAAAGTTAGGACTATTAACTCCTCGGGCACAGATACGCAGTATTTT; V: TRBV21-1; J: TRBJ2-3; D: .; size: .
CDR3: CASSQERLGLAGGSERFF; DNA: TGTGCCAGCAGCCAAGAGCGCCTGGGGCTAGCGGGAGGAAGTGAGCGGTTCTTC; V: TRBV4-2; J: TRBJ2-1; D: TRBD2; size: .
CDR3: CASSPGAPNTGELFF; DNA: TGCGCCAGCAGCCCAGGGGCTCCGAACACCGGGGAGCTGTTTTTT; V: TRBV5-1; J: TRBJ2-2; D: .; size: .
CDR3: CASSFGTGNTIYF; DNA: TGTGCCAGCAGTTTCGGGACTGGAAACACCATATATTTT; V: TRBV27; J: TRBJ1-3; D: .; size: .
CDR3: CASSLRGRGEQYF; DNA: TGCGCCAGCAGCCTAAGGGGGCGCGGCGAGCAGTACTTC; V: TRBV5-1; J: TRBJ2-7; D: TRBD1; size: few